This TCR beta chain was recovered during a study of T cell responses to AZD1222 COVID-19 vaccine. Sequencing was performed with immunoSEQ multiplex PCR; in TCRdb, only in-frame clones are kept and a portion is missing. The data show 120,000 or so clones, roughly 87% seen once. Trimming removed 7 bases from V and 0 bases from J, with 12 bases in between. CDR3 length: 15 residues. Germline lookup yields CDR1 KGHDR and CDR2 SFDVKD. This clone has a single count. The V gene is TRBV24-1, the J gene TRBJ2-1; no reliable D call. The sample here was peripheral blood, taken on day 0 of MenACWY control vaccination. The clonotype was recovered from an adult in good health. The CDR3, as DNA: TGTGCCACCAGCGGTGTGGGGTCCTCCTACAATGAGCAGTTCTTC. It translates to CATSGVGSSYNEQFF.